These 6 T cell receptor beta chains were sequenced from one sample in a study of tissue T cells after allogeneic stem cell transplantation. Sample time point: mouse harvest day 14 after allogeneic transplant. Each mouse received 10^7 T-cell-depleted marrow cells plus 10^6 splenic CD5+ T cells by tail vein. Data came from immunoSEQ multiplex PCR; TCRdb stores just in-frame clones and leaves some out. This sample has 4,100 or so clones; approximately 48% occur once, and the top ten carry 15% to 20%. The sequenced material came from lymph node tissue. The receptors shown here come from a female BALB/c mouse given C57BL/6 T cells with graft-versus-host disease after an allogeneic hematopoietic cell transplant.

In regard to this clone: Genes and germline are mouse. From the germline J gene comes the end of the CDR3, since the read stops 1 residue before it. This chain connects TRBV31 to TRBJ2-3; D is undetermined. The CDR3 is 14 amino acids. The germline gives CDR1 GKSSPN, CDR2 SITVG. V was cut by 0 bases and J by 0 bases, with 7 bases left in between. The CDR3 bases that were read are TGTGCCTGGAGTCTTAGATCTAGTGCAGAAACGCTGTAT. It encodes CAWSLRSSAETLY. The full CDR3 is CAWSLRSSAETLYF.

This clone appeared a few times. Gene names and germline refer to mouse. The CDR3 goes on 1 residue after the read ends, and that part is filled in from the germline J gene. The chain links TRBV16 to TRBJ1-1, with no clear D. The length of the CDR3 is 13 residues. Germline lookup yields CDR1 SGHSA and CDR2 FRNQAP. Trimming pared 0 bases from V and 0 bases from J, leaving 2 bases between. The CDR3 sequence: CASSLETNTEVFF. The covered CDR3 bases are TGTGCAAGCAGCTTAGAAACAAACACAGAAGTCTTC. The variable domain in full, with the rest retrieved from reference TRBV16 and TRBJ1-1, is NAGVIQTPRHKVTGKGQEATLWCEPISGHSAVFWYRQTIVQGLEFLTYFRNQAPIDDSGMPKERFSAQMPNQSHSTLKIQSTQPQDSAVYLCASSLETNTEVFFGKGTRLTVV.

This clone was seen only a few times. Gene names follow the mouse nomenclature. The read ends 1 residue shy of where the CDR3 ends; the end is completed using the germline J gene. The chain uses TRBV3 and TRBJ1-4; 8 bases line up with TRBD1. The CDR3 is 14 residues long. The germline V gene has CDR1 SNHLY and CDR2 FYNGKV (reference sequence). Losses at the gene ends were 3 bases for V and 4 bases for J; bases not matched to a gene: 1. The chain's CDR3 is CASSFTGGNERLFF. The CDR3 bases that were read are TGTGCCAGCAGCTTCACAGGGGGCAACGAAAGATTATTT.

A remark on this clone: Genes here carry mouse names. The CDR3 is cut off 1 residue early in the read; its end comes from the germline J gene. The chain carries TRBV3 and TRBJ2-3; maybe TRBD1 (6 bases). The CDR3 spans 12 residues. V was trimmed by 4 bases and J by 7 bases, leaving 9 bases between them. The germline CDR1 and CDR2 sequences are SNHLY and FYNGKV (reference sequence). The CDR3 DNA, read in part, is TGTGCCAGCAGCTCGGGACAAAAAACGCTGTAT. Protein: CASSSGQKTLY. The full CDR3 protein reads CASSSGQKTLYF.

By sample share, this clone is medium-sized. The gene names here belong to mouse. CDR3 loop: CASSLASSSGNTLYF. CDR3 bases read: TGTGCCAGCAGTTTAGCGTCCAGCTCTGGAAATACGCTCTAT. The V gene is TRBV15, the J gene TRBJ1-3; D not resolved. The read stops 1 residue short of the end of the CDR3; the missing end is completed from the germline J gene. This CDR3 region has 15 residues. CDR1 and CDR2 (germline): SGHND, FRSKSL. The germline V and J ends were trimmed by 0 bases and 1 base, with 7 bases remaining between them.

Regarding this clone: One end of the junction varies from germline; a read error may be responsible. Gene names are the mouse ones. The read falls 1 residue short of the CDR3 end, and the missing part is taken from the germline J gene. The genes are TRBV4 and TRBJ2-7; D is possibly TRBD2 (7 bases). The length of the CDR3 is 11 residues. Germline CDR1 and CDR2: LGHDT and YNNKQL (reference sequence). This CDR3 is CASAGGYAQYF. Partial CDR3 DNA: TGTGCCAGCGCTGGGGGCTATGCACAGTAC.